This T cell receptor (beta chain) was found in a study of T-cell reconstitution after alpha-beta-depleted transplantation in children (dated by TCRdb to the mid-2010s). A note on the overall study: The study quantitatively tracked T-cell immune reconstitution after TCRalphabeta/CD19-depleted allogeneic hematopoietic cell transplantation in children using TCR repertoire profiling. The paper as a whole reports these results and caveats: The high TCRbeta diversity at day 60 in some patients was ascribed to recipient T cells and intrathymic progenitors that had survived conditioning. The apparently early recovery of alphabetaT-cell counts about two months after transplant reportedly depended on only several hundred rapidly expanded clones that came from non-depleted graft cells. Over subsequent months, a decline in hyperexpanded clone frequencies was noted, and after one year, T-cell counts and TCRbeta diversity were mostly ascribed to newly produced T cells.

The CDR3 holds 14 amino acids from the cysteine to the phenylalanine. Solely the CDR3 DNA is kept, with 42 bases framed from the first base. CDR1 and CDR2 were assigned from the germline V gene as MNHEY and SVGEGT. Trimming accounts for 4 bases at V and 4 bases at J, while the number of junction bases matched to no gene is 5. Sample treatment or condition, as interpreted from the label and publication: allogeneic hematopoietic cell transplantation with graft depleted of TCRalphabeta T cells and CD19 B cells. The children who served as transplant recipients had been given grafts of TCRalphabeta/CD19-depleted allogeneic hematopoietic cells. The receptor library was made with PCR. The reads were generated on an Illumina HiSeq 2500. To normalize quantification of the TCRbeta repertoire, the TCR libraries were built with molecular barcoding that relied on unique molecular identifiers. The public sequencing data were trimmed at Q25 with fastp and processed into clonotypes with MiXCR by TCRdb, which kept only in-frame beta chains. Each entry merges the rows of one CDR3 protein and shows their most common DNA and genes. For this sample there are 84,000 or so distinct CDR3 sequences; roughly a sixth appear just once. The ten largest account for 15% to 20% of the sample.

This clonotype was detected a few times. Its antigen target is currently unknown. Nothing much larger sits one base from this clone, and base qualities are not available. The sequences come from PBMCs, mostly from graft donor cells, collected 180 days after TCRalphabeta/CD19-depleted stem cell transplant. The sequence is built from TRBV6-2 or TRBV6-3 and TRBJ1-1; a stretch of 8 junction bases matches TRBD1. This TCR was recovered from a male patient aged 2 to 10 who had a stem cell transplant for acute lymphoblastic leukemia, so the T cells may come from the graft donor. CDR3 region: CASSSGQGSTEAFF. Read as DNA, the sequence is TGTGCCAGCAGTTCCGGACAGGGCTCCACTGAAGCTTTCTTT.